The 9 T cell receptor beta chains below come from one sample, sequenced in a study of shared clonotypes between healthy human individuals. Clones were read by immunoSEQ multiplex PCR, and TCRdb kept only the in-frame ones, dropping some. The table lists about 380,000 clones, around 96% of them singletons. Specimen: memory CD8+ T cells sorted from blood. Subset denoted: CD45RO+ cells pooled with CCR7-negative TemRA cells. The source of these receptors is a man aged 30 to 45 in good health.

Here the CDR3 DNA reads TGTGCCAGCAGGAACAACCAAAACATTCAGTACTTC. Its protein product is CASRNNQNIQYF. V gene TRBV5-6 combines with J gene TRBJ2-4; D is ambiguous. Looked up from germline, CDR1 is SGHDT and CDR2 is YYEEEE. This CDR3 contains 12 residues. V was trimmed by 5 bases and J by 5 bases, leaving 8 bases between them. The whole variable domain, filled in from reference TRBV5-6 and TRBJ2-4, reads DAGVTQSPTHLIKTRGQQVTLRCSPKSGHDTVSWYQQALGQGPQFIFQYYEEEERQRGNFPDRFSGHQFPNYSSELNVNALLLGDSALYLCASRNNQNIQYFGAGTRLSVL.

The chain links TRBV11-2 to TRBJ2-7, with TRBD2 matching 7 bases. The CDR3 is 15 amino acids. The junction had 6 bases not matched to a gene; V was cut back by 1 base and J by 3 bases. Germline lookup yields CDR1 SGHAT and CDR2 FQNNGV. The CDR3 sequence: CASSLVPAGYYEQYF. DNA of the CDR3: TGTGCCAGCAGCTTAGTTCCAGCGGGATACTACGAGCAGTACTTC.

The gene calls are TRBV13 and TRBJ2-5, with 9 nucleotides matching TRBD1. J was trimmed by 2 bases and V by 4 bases; bases with no gene match: 5. The CDR3 has 15 amino acids. Germline V lookup: CDR1 PRHDT, CDR2 FYEKMQ (reference sequence). CDR3 protein: CASSSSTGGQETQYF. CDR3 bases: TGTGCCAGCAGCTCCTCGACAGGGGGTCAAGAGACCCAGTACTTC.

The chain carries TRBV28 and TRBJ2-7; D not certain. The CDR3 is 11 residues long. CDR1 is MDHEN, CDR2 SYDVKM, per germline. CDR3 residues: CASEAAYEQYF. CDR3 DNA sequence: TGTGCTTCTGAGGCCGCCTACGAGCAGTACTTC.

This clone was observed once. The gene calls are TRBV4-1 and TRBJ2-3; D uncertain. The CDR3 runs 16 residues. Trimming took off 0 bases at V and 0 bases at J, with 10 bases between the two ends. Germline CDR1 reads MGHRA; CDR2 reads YSYEKL. For the CDR3, the DNA is TGCGCCAGCAGCCAAGAATCGGTATTTAGCACAGATACGCAGTATTTT. Its protein is CASSQESVFSTDTQYF.

The V gene is TRBV11-3, the J gene TRBJ2-1; D is possibly TRBD2 (6 bases). V was shortened by 6 bases and J by 4 bases, with 10 bases between the two germline ends. The CDR3 length is 13 residues. Germline V CDR1 and CDR2: SGHNT, YENEEA. CDR3 sequence (DNA): TGTGCCAGCAGTTATAGCGGATACAATGAGCAGTTCTTC. The encoded protein is CASSYSGYNEQFF. The full variable domain, completed using reference TRBV11-3 and TRBJ2-1, is EAGVVQSPRYKIIEKKQPVAFWCNPISGHNTLYWYLQNLGQGPELLIRYENEEAVDDSQLPKDRFSAERLKGVDSTLKIQPAELGDSAVYLCASSYSGYNEQFFGPGTRLTVL.

The V call is TRBV30, the J call TRBJ2-1; D might be TRBD1 (6 bases). V shed 0 bases and J shed 7 bases, with 13 bases lying between them. The CDR3 has 14 amino acids. The germline V gene has CDR1 GTSNPN and CDR2 SVGIG (reference sequence). CDR3 nucleotides: TGTGCCTGGAGTGTATGGGGGCTCAGGAATGAGCAGTTCTTC. This codes for CAWSVWGLRNEQFF.

The chain joins TRBV4-2 to TRBJ1-4; TRBD1 might be the D (6 bases). This CDR3 region has 14 residues. Between the trimmed V and J ends, which lost 5 bases and 8 bases, there was a span of 15 bases. The germline gives CDR1 LGHNA, CDR2 YNFKEQ. In nucleotides, the CDR3 is TGTGCCAGCAGCGACCGGGACAATGGGGAAAAACTGTTTTTT. Encoded protein: CASSDRDNGEKLFF.

The DNA for the CDR3 is TGTGCCAGCAGTTTTTCTAGCGGGAGGGTCAATGAGCAGTTCTTC. Translating gives CASSFSSGRVNEQFF. The rearrangement links TRBV27 to TRBJ2-1; 12 positions match TRBD2. Germline CDR1 reads MNHEY; CDR2 reads SMNVEV (reference sequence). This CDR3 spans 15 amino acids. Germline trimming cut 3 bases from V and 6 bases from J; bases unmatched to any gene: 3.